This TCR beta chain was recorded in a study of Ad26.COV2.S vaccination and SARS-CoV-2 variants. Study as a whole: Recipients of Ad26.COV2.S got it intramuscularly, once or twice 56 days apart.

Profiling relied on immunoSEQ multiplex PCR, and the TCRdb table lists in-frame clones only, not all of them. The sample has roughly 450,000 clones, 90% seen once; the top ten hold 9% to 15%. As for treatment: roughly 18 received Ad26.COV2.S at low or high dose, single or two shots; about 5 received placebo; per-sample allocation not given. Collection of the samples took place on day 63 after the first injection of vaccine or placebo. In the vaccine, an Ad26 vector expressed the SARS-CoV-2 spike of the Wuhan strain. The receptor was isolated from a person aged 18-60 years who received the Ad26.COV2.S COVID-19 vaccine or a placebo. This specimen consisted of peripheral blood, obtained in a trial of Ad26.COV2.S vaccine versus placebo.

The CDR3 DNA is TGTGCCTGGAGTATGACAGGGCGTGTAGGGGAGCAGTACTTC. Protein: CAWSMTGRVGEQYF. V and J are TRBV30 and TRBJ2-7; 7 positions match TRBD1. The J segment lost 7 bases and the V segment lost 2 bases, leaving 11 bases of the junction unmatched. Germline V gene data show CDR1 as GTSNPN and CDR2 as SVGIG (reference sequence). The CDR3 covers 14 residues.